This T cell receptor beta chain was retrieved from a study of shared clonotypes between healthy human individuals (dated by TCRdb to about 2020). About the study as a whole: The cohort included three men and two women between 18 and 49 years of age. For each donor, CD4 naive and CD4 memory were each given three plates, CD8 naive was given two plates, and CD8 memory was given one plate. To estimate repertoire size and how much clonotype sharing occurs between individuals, the study deeply sequenced the blood TCR repertoires of five or six healthy adults. To increase sequencing depth and limit assay-specific biases, TCR repertoire library preparation and sequencing were carried out by different laboratories using diverse techniques. Between about 0.9 and 9 billion PBMCs per donor were obtained by leukapheresis.

About this clone itself: Its cognate antigen has yet to be identified. No much larger clone exists at a distance of one base, and base qualities are not known.

Overall study outcomes, separate from this receptor: Compared with non-shared clonotypes, the clonotypes found in all four sorted-subset donors had higher generation probabilities. Pairwise subsampling led to the expectation that sequencing depth would affect the degree of clonotype sharing among donors. Larger estimated clonotype richness was generally found for naive subsets than for memory subsets. Rarefaction of sorted-subset datasets indicated incomplete sequencing despite the large sequencing depth. Sampling was limited to blood, and TCR repertoires in tissue likely differ from TCR repertoires in blood. When a few donors were compared, the shared fraction of clonotypes was about 5.5% for naive CD4, approximately 3.5% for naive CD8, more than 2% for memory CD4, and around 0.37% for memory CD8. The small number of donors limited the genetic and exposure-history diversity represented.

Using the deep immunoSEQ assay, multiplex PCR amplified TCR CDR3 regions from genomic DNA. Extracted genomic DNA from each cell subset was distributed evenly across all wells of several immunoSEQ 96-well plates, and each plate was treated as a replicate. For sorted subsets, approximately 0.2 ug of genomic DNA, equivalent to roughly 30,000 T cell genomes, went into each replicate PCR. The purified libraries were quantified using a Qubit 3.0 fluorometer, sized with a Bioanalyzer 2100, and then quantified again using the KAPA Library Quantification kit. A separate single-read 150-cycle Illumina NextSeq 550 flow cell was used to sequence each immunoSEQ 96-well plate. From the authors' description of their analysis: Because the immunoSEQ output included only junctional sequences and no quality scores, the filtering could not be the same as the filtering used for full-length reads. Sequences were annotated with PyIR, a Python wrapper for IgBLAST v1.9, using IMGT germline references to assign V/J genes and CDR3. Reads were filtered out if the reads had weak V/J assignments (E-value above 1e-6), no CDR3, stop codons, out-of-frame junctions, or ambiguous translated residues. V3J clonotypes were defined as sequences sharing an identical inferred V gene, J gene, and CDR3 amino acid sequence. The percentage overlap between two repertoires was calculated by dividing the number of shared unique clonotypes by the size of the smaller repertoire. Three approaches were used to assess repertoire richness: RTK rarefaction, the Chao1 estimator, and Recon v2.1 estimates of unobserved clonotypes. OLGA was used to compute generation probabilities for all TCRbeta clonotypes that the gDNA method yielded from a few donors. In TCRdb, the immuneACCESS table is reduced to in-frame sequences with V and J assigned. These tables do not hold every clone; where another copy was compared, an unresolved V gene accounts for under half, and the others remain unexplained. The D gene and trimming were derived from the DNA, and the V and J assignments and clone size from that table. This sample holds 1,100,000 or so clones; around 78% were observed only once. More than 0.45% of the sample goes to the ten largest clones.

Healthy HIV-negative adults with no recently reported acute infections or vaccinations were included as donors. Every donor was a Caucasian adult living in Nashville, Tennessee, USA. CD4+ T cells were enriched by magnetic negative selection, after which naive cells were positively selected on CD45RA and the negative fraction was taken as the memory subset. After blood collection by leukapheresis, PBMCs were isolated using Ficoll-Histopaque density gradient centrifugation and then cryopreserved in the vapor phase of liquid nitrogen. Analytical flow cytometry was used to check the purity and quantity of every magnetically sorted T cell population. Genomic DNA was isolated from each sorted fraction and quantified by UV absorbance on a Nanodrop 2000c. CDR1 and CDR2 are read off the germline V gene (reference sequence) as GTSNPN and SVGIG. Including cysteine and phenylalanine, the CDR3 has 15 amino acids. The entry retains the CDR3 DNA only, 45 bases that are in frame from base 1. Trimming at the junction amounts to 1 base on V and 7 bases on J, and the germline ends lie 19 bases apart.

The receptor's source is a man between 18 and 35 years old in good health. Some clones in this sample may be carry-over from other donors' samples. The sample was memory CD4+ T cells from PBMCs. According to the study, the label for this sample's cell subset or site signals: CD45RA-negative fraction. The V gene is TRBV30 and the J gene is TRBJ1-2; a tentative D call is TRBD1 (5 bases match). The CDR3 has the sequence CAWSGSGQPARGYTF. The nucleotide sequence reads as follows: TGTGCCTGGAGTGGGTCGGGGCAGCCCGCTCGTGGCTACACCTTC.